This T cell receptor beta chain comes out of a study of type 1 regulatory T cells. Study information: T-allo10 is an in vitro-generated, Tr1-enriched CD4 T cell product specific for alloantigen.

CDR1 is SGDLS and CDR2 is YYNGEE in the germline V gene. The V end was cut by 2 bases, the J end by 2 bases, with 8 bases between. This CDR3 contains 14 residues. TCRdb used MiXCR to reprocess the reads, holding one entry per CDR3 protein. The data show about 5,800 distinct CDR3 sequences, 27% seen once. Graft donor-derived T-allo10 cells were described as host-alloantigen-specific, anergic, and alloantigen-specifically suppressive. In this sample, this clonotype is medium-sized. Its antigen is not known. This rearrangement joins TRBV9 to TRBJ2-4; D gene ambiguous. This sequence was found in a human donor in good health. Sequencing was carried out using cultured T cells, either the whole culture or a sorted T cell fraction (not recorded which). Subset given: Tr1-enriched cell product generated in vitro against host alloantigens. The CDR3 sequence is CASSVGNTKNIQYF. CDR3 coding DNA: TGTGCCAGCAGCGTGGGTAATACCAAAAACATTCAGTACTTC.